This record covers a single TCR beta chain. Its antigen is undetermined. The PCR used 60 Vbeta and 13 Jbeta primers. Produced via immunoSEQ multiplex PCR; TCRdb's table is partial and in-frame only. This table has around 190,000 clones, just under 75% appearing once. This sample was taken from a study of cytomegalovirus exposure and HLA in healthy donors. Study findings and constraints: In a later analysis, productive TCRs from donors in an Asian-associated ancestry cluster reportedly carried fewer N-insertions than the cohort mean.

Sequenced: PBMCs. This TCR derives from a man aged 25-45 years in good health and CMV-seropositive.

The CDR3 protein is CASSLGTGIQETQYF. As DNA, the CDR3 is TGTGCCAGCAGCTTAGGGACAGGGATCCAAGAGACCCAGTACTTC. The gene calls are TRBV11-2 and TRBJ2-5; 8 positions agree with TRBD1. V shed 1 base and J 1 base; nucleotides not matched to a gene: 2. Germline V CDR1 and CDR2: SGHAT, FQNNGV. The CDR3 contains 15 residues.